What follows are 27 T cell receptor beta chains derived from one specimen sequenced in a study of T-cell reconstitution after alpha-beta-depleted transplantation in children. Unique molecular identifiers were used in preparing the TCRbeta library. In TCRdb, the PCR reads were re-called with MiXCR into one record per CDR3 protein. The table shows 280,000 or so distinct CDR3 sequences, with around 10% occurring only once. Sample: peripheral blood, taken 180 days after TCRalphabeta/CD19-depleted stem cell transplant. These receptors were taken from a male patient between 2 and 10 years old who had a stem cell transplant for chronic granulomatous disease, so the T cells may come from the graft donor.

This clonotype was recorded at least ten times. V usage is TRBV29-1 and J usage is TRBJ2-2; 9 nucleotides match TRBD1. CDR1 and CDR2 from the germline V gene are SQVTM and ANQGSEA. This CDR3 is 16 amino acids long. V shed 7 bases, J shed 2 bases, and the junction held 11 bases outside the gene matches. CDR3 bases: TGCAGCGCCCGTCCCGGGACAGGGACCAACACCGGGGAGCTGTTTTTT. Translating it yields CSARPGTGTNTGELFF.

This clonotype has ten or more counts. This sequence joins TRBV29-1 and TRBJ2-1; 8 nucleotides line up with TRBD1. Germline values: CDR1 SQVTM, CDR2 ANQGSEA. The J segment lost 4 bases and the V segment lost 6 bases, leaving 11 bases of the junction unmatched. The CDR3 has 15 amino acids. DNA of the CDR3: TGCAGCGTCGCTGACCGGGACAGGCCTTACAATGAGCAGTTCTTC. Translating gives CSVADRDRPYNEQFF.

This clonotype has just a few counts. This sequence joins TRBV19 and TRBJ1-5; a possible D gene is TRBD1 (5 bases). The CDR3 is 14 amino acids. Germline V gene sequence: CDR1 LNHDA, CDR2 SQIVND (reference sequence). Trimming left V 7 bases short and J 4 bases short, with 14 bases between. As DNA, the CDR3 is TGTGCCAGTACCAGCCGGGACGCTAATCAGCCCCAGCATTTT. This encodes CASTSRDANQPQHF.

Comments on this clonotype: A read error may explain this, as a much larger clone is one base away. The gene calls are TRBV12-3 or TRBV12-4 and TRBJ1-5; D gene uncertain. With 3 bases removed from V and 3 bases from J, the gap between germline ends came to 12 bases. The CDR3 totals 15 residues. CDR3 protein: CASSLSDIDNQPQHF. The CDR3 nucleotides are TGTGCCAGCAGTTTGAGCGACATTGACAATCAGCCCCAGCATTTT.

Many counts were recorded for this clonotype. The chain uses TRBV6-5 and TRBJ2-4; D is unresolved. V was clipped by 2 bases and J by 1 base, with 6 bases between them. This CDR3 is built from 14 residues. The germline V gene has CDR1 MNHEY and CDR2 SVGAGI. In DNA, the CDR3 is TGTGCCAGCAGTTACGAGTTGGCCAAAAACATTCAGTACTTC. Translating it yields CASSYELAKNIQYF.

This clonotype was counted ten times or more. The rearrangement joins TRBV7-2 to TRBJ2-5; D unclear. The CDR3 is made up of 12 amino acids. The V gene's germline CDR1 is SGHTA and CDR2 FQGNSA. The V and J ends lost 1 base and 6 bases respectively, with 6 bases between them. CDR3 DNA sequence: TGTGCCAGCAGCTTAGAAGGGAAGACCCAGTACTTC. This gives the protein CASSLEGKTQYF.

This clonotype was recorded many times. The rearrangement joins TRBV12-3 or TRBV12-4 to TRBJ2-6; D gene unclear. The V gene lost 7 bases and the J gene lost 3 bases, with 7 bases spanning the gap. CDR3 size: 13 residues. This CDR3 reads CASTQNGANVLTF. In DNA form, the CDR3 reads TGTGCCAGCACGCAGAATGGGGCCAACGTCCTGACTTTC.

Many counts were recorded for this clonotype. The rearrangement joins TRBV10-3 to TRBJ2-1, with 7 bases lining up with TRBD2. CDR3 length: 13 amino acids. CDR1 ENHRY and CDR2 SYGVKD come from the germline V gene. V shed 3 bases, J shed 12 bases, and the junction held 8 bases outside the gene matches. CDR3 residues: CAISELGPGGQFF. DNA for the CDR3: TGTGCCATCAGTGAATTGGGTCCGGGGGGGCAGTTCTTC.

This clonotype was seen at least ten times. The rearrangement uses TRBV28 and TRBJ1-5; D remains ambiguous. Between the trimmed V and J ends, which lost 6 bases and 2 bases, there was a span of 2 bases. There are 11 residues in the CDR3. The V gene's germline CDR1 is MDHEN and CDR2 SYDVKM. CDR3 residues: CASSRNQPQHF. Written as DNA, the CDR3 is TGTGCCAGCAGCCGCAATCAGCCCCAGCATTTT. The full variable domain, in which reference TRBV28 and TRBJ1-5 provide the parts outside the CDR3, is DVKVTQSSRYLVKRTGEKVFLECVQDMDHENMFWYRQDPGLGLRLIYFSYDVKMKEKGDIPEGYSVSREKKERFSLILESASTNQTSMYLCASSRNQPQHFGDGTRLSIL.

Ten or more counts support this clonotype. The V call is TRBV20-1, the J call TRBJ1-1; D perhaps matches TRBD1 (6 bases). V shed 2 bases and J shed 0 bases, with 13 bases lying between them. The CDR3 length is 15 residues. The germline V gene encodes CDR1 DFQATT and CDR2 SNEGSKA (reference sequence). CDR3 sequence: CSARRPGVMNTEAFF. For the CDR3, the DNA is TGCAGTGCTAGACGTCCAGGGGTTATGAACACTGAAGCTTTCTTT.

Many counts were recorded for this clonotype. The chain joins TRBV7-6 to TRBJ2-5; 8 positions match TRBD2. V lost 5 bases and J lost 1; bases outside the gene matches: 9. This CDR3 has 16 amino acids. The germline V gene encodes CDR1 SGHVS and CDR2 FNYEAQ. CDR3 loop: CASSLKRGGTQETQYF. The CDR3, as DNA: TGTGCCAGCAGCCTGAAACGGGGGGGGACCCAAGAGACCCAGTACTTC.

The sample holds many counts of this clonotype. This chain uses TRBV9 with TRBJ2-1; 7 bases fit TRBD1. Per germline, CDR1 SGDLS and CDR2 YYNGEE. The V and J ends lost 3 bases and 8 bases, in that order; junction bases with no gene match: 17. The CDR3 runs to 17 residues. The CDR3 region is CASSAKPLLTGAHEQFF. DNA for the CDR3: TGTGCCAGCAGCGCTAAACCCCTACTAACAGGGGCCCATGAGCAGTTCTTC. Complete variable domain (other parts from reference TRBV9 and TRBJ2-1): DSGVTQTPKHLITATGQRVTLRCSPRSGDLSVYWYQQSLDQGLQFLIQYYNGEERAKGNILERFSAQQFPDLHSELNLSSLELGDSALYFCASSAKPLLTGAHEQFFGPGTRLTVL.

This clonotype was detected ten times or more. The V and J genes are TRBV6-1 and TRBJ2-7; D tentatively reads TRBD1 or TRBD2 (5 bases each). CDR1 is MNHNS and CDR2 is SASEGT in the germline V gene. The CDR3 extends over 16 amino acids. Trimming took 6 bases from V and 6 from J, leaving 24 bases between them. The CDR3 loop reads CASRSRSWGSHTEQYF. The CDR3 bases are TGTGCCAGCAGATCCCGTAGTTGGGGGAGTCATACCGAGCAGTACTTC.

A few counts support this clonotype. The chain joins TRBV18 to TRBJ1-1; D not certain. The CDR3 has 14 residues. Germline V gives CDR1 KGHSH, CDR2 LQKENI. V lost 0 bases, J lost 3 bases, and 8 bases lay in between. CDR3 sequence: CASSPPIRDTEAFF. CDR3 DNA: TGTGCCAGCTCACCACCGATCCGGGACACTGAAGCTTTCTTT.

Points on this clonotype: This clone may be a read error of a much larger clone one base away. The J gene is TRBJ1-2, the V gene TRBV20-1; D uncertain. The germline CDR1 and CDR2 sequences are DFQATT and SNEGSKA (reference sequence). The CDR3 runs 9 residues. CDR3 nucleotide sequence: TGCAGTGCGGGTTATGGCTACCCCTTC. The encoded protein is CSAGYGYPF.

In this sample, this clonotype turned up many times. The chain employs TRBV20-1 and TRBJ2-1; D unclear. V was pared by 2 bases and J by 3 bases, with 5 bases between. The V gene's germline CDR1 is DFQATT and CDR2 SNEGSKA (reference sequence). CDR3 length: 12 residues. DNA of the CDR3: TGCAGTGCTAGACCCGACTACAATGAGCAGTTCTTC. Translation: CSARPDYNEQFF.

This clonotype was recorded many times. V is TRBV6-1 and J is TRBJ2-7, with a tentative D call TRBD2 (6 bases). The CDR3 loop spans 13 amino acids. Germline V gene sequence: CDR1 MNHNS, CDR2 SASEGT. V lost 3 bases and J 3 bases, leaving 9 bases between the germline ends. The CDR3 is CASSERGRYEQYF. CDR3 bases: TGTGCCAGCAGTGAGCGGGGTCGCTACGAGCAGTACTTC.

This clonotype appeared many times. The chain employs TRBV7-2 and TRBJ2-5; no definite D call. CDR1 SGHTA and CDR2 FQGNSA come from the germline V gene. CDR3 length: 13 amino acids. V lost 1 base, J lost 5 bases, and 8 bases lay in between. The CDR3 spells CASSLGAWETQYF. The CDR3, as DNA: TGTGCCAGCAGCTTAGGGGCCTGGGAGACCCAGTACTTC.

This clonotype was picked up many times. This rearrangement joins TRBV20-1 to TRBJ1-6; no firm D call. The germline V gene has CDR1 DFQATT and CDR2 SNEGSKA (reference sequence). Trimming took 0 bases from V and 14 from J, leaving 5 bases between them. The CDR3 contains 10 residues. CDR3 sequence reads: CSARDSTLHF. Here the CDR3 DNA reads TGCAGTGCTAGAGATAGCACCCTCCACTTT.

About this clonotype itself: The junction does not match germline at one end; this may be a read error. In DNA form, the CDR3 reads TGTGTCAGCAGCTTAGCAGGGGCTGGAAACACCATATATTTT. Translating gives CVSSLAGAGNTIYF. The chain carries TRBV7-7 and TRBJ1-3, with a weak D call TRBD1 (6 bases). The CDR3 covers 14 residues. From germline, CDR1 is SSHAT and CDR2 FNYEAQ (reference sequence).

This clonotype was recorded many times. This chain joins TRBV7-3 and TRBJ2-3; 10 nucleotides align to TRBD1. CDR3 length: 15 amino acids. After removal of 4 bases from V and 3 bases from J, the junction contained 4 bases not matched to a gene. Germline V gene data show CDR1 as SGHTA and CDR2 as FQGTGA. DNA of the CDR3: TGTGCCAGCAGCTCTGACAGGGGGCGGACAGATACGCAGTATTTT. Protein: CASSSDRGRTDTQYF.

At least ten counts were recorded for this clonotype. V and J are TRBV20-1 and TRBJ2-1; 10 bases match TRBD2. Germline CDR1 is DFQATT and CDR2 is SNEGSKA (reference sequence). Germline trimming cut 0 bases from V and 5 bases from J; bases unmatched to any gene: 22. The CDR3 covers 21 residues. The CDR3 reads CSARDLYAGLATSRRNNEQFF. In DNA form, the CDR3 reads TGCAGTGCTAGAGATCTGTATGCGGGACTAGCGACTTCGAGGAGAAACAATGAGCAGTTCTTC.

The table lists this clonotype with a few counts. This chain connects TRBV5-1 to TRBJ2-2; D call uncertain. The ends were cut back, 3 bases at V and 4 bases at J, with 10 bases in the middle. The CDR3 covers 14 residues. CDR1 is SGHRS, CDR2 YFSETQ, per germline. The CDR3 sequence: CASSSSSVTGELFF. In DNA, the CDR3 is TGCGCCAGCAGCTCCTCCTCGGTCACCGGGGAGCTGTTTTTT. Together with reference TRBV5-1 and TRBJ2-2, the CDR3 gives the full variable domain: KAGVTQTPRYLIKTRGQQVTLSCSPISGHRSVSWYQQTPGQGLQFLFEYFSETQRNKGNFPGRFSGRQFSNSRSEMNVSTLELGDSALYLCASSSSSVTGELFFGEGSRLTVL.

This clonotype was seen ten or more times. This chain links TRBV7-2 with TRBJ2-7; 9 nucleotides match TRBD2. V shed 2 bases, J shed 3 bases, and the junction held 5 bases outside the gene matches. The CDR3 is made up of 15 amino acids. Per the germline V gene, CDR1 is SGHTA and CDR2 is FQGNSA. CDR3 nucleotide sequence: TGTGCCAGCAGCTTACGGTCTAGCGGGAACTACGAGCAGTACTTC. Translation: CASSLRSSGNYEQYF.

This clonotype appeared many times. CDR3 region: CSASQGAGQPQHF. DNA of the CDR3: TGCAGTGCTAGTCAGGGGGCGGGACAGCCCCAGCATTTT. The rearrangement links TRBV20-1 to TRBJ1-5; TRBD1 matches 8 bases. Germline lookup yields CDR1 DFQATT and CDR2 SNEGSKA (reference sequence). This CDR3 is built from 13 residues. V was pared by 3 bases and J by 7 bases, with 5 bases of the junction left unmatched.

Many counts were recorded for this clonotype. This sequence joins TRBV12-3 or TRBV12-4 and TRBJ2-7, with D maybe TRBD2 (5 bases). Trimming stripped 3 bases from V and 8 bases from J, with 17 bases between. The CDR3 runs 14 residues. The CDR3 protein is CASSFGLASYQQYF. The CDR3 DNA is TGTGCCAGCAGTTTTGGGCTGGCTAGCTATCAGCAGTACTTC.

This clonotype was seen ten or more times. The CDR3 here is CASSELLAGTYYEQYF. The CDR3, as DNA: TGTGCCAGCAGTGAGTTACTAGCGGGGACATACTACGAGCAGTACTTC. The rearrangement uses TRBV6-1 and TRBJ2-7, with 10 bases aligning to TRBD2. The CDR3 is 16 amino acids. The germline CDR1 and CDR2 sequences are MNHNS and SASEGT. The trim removed 3 bases at V and 3 bases at J, leaving 8 bases unmatched.